This entry lists 6 T cell receptor beta chains sequenced from one sample in a study of regulatory T cells in long-lasting Graves disease. Noted time point: newly diagnosed GD, antithyroid drugs for less than 3 months. RNA from PBMCs was the source of the TCR library. iRepertoire HTBI primers and Arm-PCR of CDR3 regions built TCR beta libraries. TCRdb re-derived calls from the multiplex PCR reads in MiXCR, one entry per CDR3 protein. The table lists about 520,000 distinct CDR3 sequences, around 13% of them singletons. This sample also belongs to another study, concerning T cells in Graves' hyperthyroidism and ophthalmopathy.

The starting material was peripheral blood mononuclear cells (PBMCs), obtained at new diagnosis, from a patient treated with antithyroid drugs. The source of these receptors is a woman younger than 45 with Graves disease.

As regards this clonotype: Its ends do not fully match the called genes, so a read error is possible. Here the CDR3 reads CASSLQGGNRPQHF. CDR3 DNA sequence: TGCGCCAGCAGCTTACAGGGTGGCAATCGGCCCCAGCATTTT. The chain joins TRBV5-1 to TRBJ1-5; maybe TRBD1 (6 bases). Germline lookup yields CDR1 SGHRS and CDR2 YFSETQ. This CDR3 spans 14 amino acids.

The sample holds many counts of this clonotype. V usage is TRBV2 and J usage is TRBJ1-3; 9 nucleotides align to TRBD1. From germline, CDR1 is SNHLY and CDR2 FYNNEI. The CDR3 consists of 17 residues. J gave up 2 bases and V 6 bases, and 11 bases lay outside the gene matches. In nucleotides, the CDR3 is TGTGCCAGCAGCGGTCCGGGACAGGGTTACACTGGAAACACCATATATTTT. Translating gives CASSGPGQGYTGNTIYF.

This clonotype was detected many times. The chain carries TRBV25-1 and TRBJ2-3; 8 bases align to TRBD1. The germline V gene encodes CDR1 MGHDK and CDR2 SYGVNS. The CDR3 runs 14 residues. The V gene end was trimmed by 4 bases and the J gene end by 4 bases; junction bases not matched to a gene: 4. CDR3 DNA: TGTGCCAGCAGTGCCTACAGGGGGTCAGATACGCAGTATTTT. It is translated as CASSAYRGSDTQYF.

This clonotype was seen a handful of times. The chain links TRBV6-4 to TRBJ2-1, with 13 nucleotides matching TRBD2. The CDR3 has 15 residues. Unmatched junction bases numbered 5, after V lost 6 bases and J lost 6 bases. CDR1 is MRHNA, CDR2 SNTAGT, per germline. CDR3 in DNA: TGTGCCAGCAGCGGACTAGCGGGAGACCGCAATGAGCAGTTCTTC. Translated, it gives CASSGLAGDRNEQFF.

This clonotype was recorded many times. The genes are TRBV28 and TRBJ1-1; D is undetermined. The germline V and J ends were trimmed by 6 bases and 4 bases, with 15 bases remaining between them. CDR1 and CDR2 from the germline V gene are MDHEN and SYDVKM. The CDR3 spans 14 residues. The CDR3: CASSPTPPSTEAFF. The DNA of the CDR3 is TGTGCCAGCAGCCCCACGCCCCCTTCCACTGAAGCTTTCTTT.

This clonotype was picked up many times. The chain is built from TRBV12-3 or TRBV12-4 and TRBJ2-3, with D hard to call. The CDR3 covers 16 residues. The ends were cut back, 3 bases at V and 0 bases at J, with 13 bases in the middle. CDR3: CASSFAATSSTDTQYF. The CDR3 bases are TGTGCCAGCAGTTTCGCAGCAACTTCTAGCACAGATACGCAGTATTTT.